Below, 7 T cell receptor beta chains from the same sample are listed, as sequenced in a study of shared clonotypes between healthy human individuals. TCRdb keeps only in-frame clones here, not all; method: immunoSEQ multiplex PCR. The data contain millions of clones, 80% to 95% of them singletons. Sequenced sample: naive CD4+ T cells from PBMCs. Described subset: CD45RA+ positively selected. These receptors all come from a man younger than 35 in good health. Some clones in this sample may be carry-over from other donors' samples.

The J gene is TRBJ1-4, the V gene TRBV11-2, with D tentatively TRBD1 (5 bases). The V gene lost 2 bases and the J gene lost 7 bases, with 17 bases spanning the gap. Germline CDR1 and CDR2: SGHAT and FQNNGV. The CDR3 is 16 amino acids. In DNA form, the CDR3 reads TGTGCCAGCAGCTTAAAAGTGGGGGAAAGCGGTGAAAAACTGTTTTTT. This gives the protein CASSLKVGESGEKLFF.

The chain carries TRBV9 and TRBJ2-2; D uncertain. The CDR3 has 15 amino acids. Trimming stripped 4 bases from V and 6 bases from J, with 16 bases between. Germline-derived CDR1 and CDR2 are SGDLS and YYNGEE. DNA of the CDR3: TGTGCCAGCAGCTCCCGTCGCCCTGGGGCCGGGGAGCTGTTTTTT. As protein: CASSSRRPGAGELFF.

The chain joins TRBV10-3 to TRBJ2-5; perhaps TRBD2 as D (5 bases). This CDR3 comprises 14 residues. V dropped 6 bases and J dropped 5 bases, with 16 bases sitting between them. Germline V gene data show CDR1 as ENHRY and CDR2 as SYGVKD. The CDR3 reads CAISARAGVETQYF. For the CDR3, the DNA is TGTGCCATCAGCGCAAGGGCCGGGGTGGAGACCCAGTACTTC.

The rearrangement uses TRBV6-5 and TRBJ1-2; TRBD1 might be the D (5 bases). In germline, CDR1 is MNHEY, CDR2 SVGAGI. V was cut by 2 bases and J by 4 bases, with 14 bases left in between. This CDR3 region has 15 residues. The CDR3 loop reads CASSYQQVGAYGYTF. CDR3 DNA: TGTGCCAGCAGTTACCAACAGGTCGGCGCCTATGGCTACACCTTC.

V is TRBV7-9 and J is TRBJ1-1; possible D gene TRBD1, 5 bases. The CDR3 runs 14 residues. The germline V and J ends were trimmed by 2 bases and 4 bases, with 11 bases remaining between them. Germline lookup yields CDR1 SEHNR and CDR2 FQNEAQ (reference sequence). Written as DNA, the CDR3 is TGTGCCAGCAGCTTATTGGGACCGGGCACTGAAGCTTTCTTT. This sequence encodes CASSLLGPGTEAFF.

The CDR3 sequence is CASSPRRGERTGELFF. For the CDR3, the DNA is TGTGCCAGCAGCCCCCGGAGGGGCGAGCGCACCGGGGAGCTGTTTTTT. This chain connects TRBV11-1 to TRBJ2-2; D possibly corresponds to TRBD2 (6 bases). V was clipped by 5 bases and J by 4 bases, with 17 bases between them. Germline CDR1 is SGHAT and CDR2 is FQDESV (reference sequence). The CDR3 covers 16 residues.

This clone has just a few counts. This sequence joins TRBV7-8 and TRBJ1-1; D possibly corresponds to TRBD1 (6 bases). V lost 5 bases and J lost 4, with 11 bases in between. This CDR3 region has 13 residues. Germline loops: CDR1 SGHVS, CDR2 FQNEAQ. This chain's CDR3 is CASSEQGGTEAFF. The CDR3 coding sequence is TGTGCCAGCAGCGAACAGGGAGGCACTGAAGCTTTCTTT.